This paragraph covers one T cell receptor (beta chain) sequence. This clone was recorded only once. It has no known antigen specificity. Base qualities are not at hand, and no much larger clone is one base apart. In light of the paper, this sample's time point label describes: baseline before first vaccination. Vaccinee samples came from UK trials COV001 and COV002, including a single-blind randomized controlled phase 2/3 trial of AZD1222 (ChAdOx1 nCoV-19) in healthy adults. For TCRbeta chain sequencing, PBMC samples were collected from trial participants at day 0 and at day 28 after the second dose. Based on the germline V gene, the CDR1 and CDR2 sequences are MDHEN and SYDVKM. Ends trimmed: V by 3 bases, J by 1 base; bases unmatched to a gene: 11. The CDR3 covers 17 residues, taking in both the cysteine and the phenylalanine. Only the CDR3 part of the read is kept: 51 bases, read in frame from the first base.

The CDR3 regions of human TCRbeta chains were subjected to immunosequencing. The study's own analysis went as follows. Repertoire TCRs were checked for matches against a reference library of SARS-CoV-2-specific TCRs that had been generated using the MIRA antigen-specificity platform. Breadth meant the fraction of unique TCRs that were SARS-CoV-2-associated, whereas depth meant the fraction of total T cells that were SARS-CoV-2-associated. Using the MIRA data, every spike-specific TCR was mapped to the spike region that the TCR reacted to and assigned to either a CD4 or a CD8 class. Log10-transformed breadth and depth values were compared by one-way ANOVA with Sidak's multiple comparisons tests. TCRdb provides this immuneACCESS table in a form limited to in-frame rearrangements. Some clones are lacking; in checked studies, under half of them reflect an unresolved V gene, and why the rest are absent is not known. The V and J calls and the clone size are those of that table, but D and trimming were determined from the DNA. The sample table holds 150,000 or so clones, of which under 95% were seen once. The ten biggest clones cover approximately 1.4% of the sample.

These data are taken from a study of T cell responses to AZD1222 COVID-19 vaccine (dated by TCRdb to the early 2020s). As for the study more broadly: AZD1222 recipients with second doses at about 4 weeks or about 12 weeks were pooled, because spike-specific TCR depth and breadth did not differ between schedules. TCR sequencing covered some 240 trial participants: 207 given two doses of AZD1222 and about 26 given two doses of MenACWY control vaccine. Trial participants were enrolled by age into 18-55, 56-69 and 70-plus year subgroups, with roughly 150, 30 and 60 TCR-sequenced participants respectively. On the study overall, not on this receptor specifically: A significant rise in spike-specific TCR breadth and depth was observed after two AZD1222 doses relative to day 0 and relative to MenACWY recipients. In the small 56-69-year group, the increase in depth fell short of significance, most likely because of low power. CD4 TCRs associated with the vaccine covered the entire spike protein, and the dominant responses were in regions 160-218 and 743-854. No day 14 peak-response samples were available, so repertoires were characterized only after the peak T cell response. Nearly half of unique spike-specific TCRs reportedly recognized epitopes outside regions mutated in the B.1.351 and B.1.1.7 variants. Conclusions about previously exposed vaccinees are limited because only five to seven AZD1222 recipients were SARS-CoV-2 seropositive at baseline. Most participants were white British and females outnumbered males, and the authors suggested that clonal diversity may have been underestimated.

In this chain, TRBV28 is recombined with TRBJ1-1, with 7 bases matching TRBD1. This clonotype originated in an adult in good health. Sequenced material: peripheral blood, taken on day 0 of AZD1222 vaccination. The CDR3 sequence is CASSFLPGTDSNTEAFF. The nucleotide sequence is TGTGCCAGCAGTTTTCTCCCCGGGACAGACTCGAACACTGAAGCTTTCTTT.